Reported below is one T cell receptor (beta chain). The antigen remains unidentified. CDR1 is SGHTA, CDR2 FQGNSA, per germline. The J segment lost 4 bases and the V segment lost 0 bases, leaving 10 bases of the junction unmatched. The CDR3 consists of 18 residues. These data belong to a study of T cell repertoires in cytomegalovirus infection. Study overall: Public signatures in TCR beta pointed to CMV infection and matching HLA type. Study observations and caveats: Cumulative public TCR beta family frequency identified carriers of CMV plus the relevant HLA.

Using its own MiXCR run on the reads, TCRdb lists one record per CDR3 protein. This sample carries roughly 130,000 distinct CDR3 sequences, 20% to 30% of them seen once, and the ten largest clones take 34%. The receptor was derived from a human donor in good health (CMV status not recorded). Some clones in this sample may be carry-over from other donors' samples. The V call is TRBV7-2, the J call TRBJ2-2; 8 nucleotides agree with TRBD2. The specimen sequenced was PBMCs, sequenced either directly or after in vitro stimulation (not recorded which). The CDR3 sequence is CASSLAAGRLAPTGELFF. In DNA form, the CDR3 reads TGTGCCAGCAGCTTAGCAGCGGGTAGACTAGCGCCCACCGGGGAGCTGTTTTTT.